This passage covers 32 T cell receptor beta chains from one sample sequenced in a study of shared clonotypes between healthy human individuals. This table comes from immunoSEQ multiplex PCR, and its TCRdb copy is limited to in-frame clones, with some not included. The data contain roughly 380,000 clones, about 96% of them singletons. The material sequenced was memory CD8+ T cells sorted from blood. The sample's subset: CD45RO+ cells pooled with CCR7-negative TemRA cells. The receptors come from a man aged 25 to 40 in good health.

This chain uses TRBV2 with TRBJ2-2; no clear D. Germline V gene lookup returns CDR1 SNHLY and CDR2 FYNNEI. The CDR3 length is 16 residues. V was trimmed by 4 bases and J by 6 bases, leaving 18 bases between them. This chain's CDR3 is CASSGITSPLAGELFF. The DNA of the CDR3 is TGTGCCAGCAGTGGAATCACTTCCCCCTTGGCCGGGGAGCTGTTTTTT.

Only one count was recorded for this clone. Different DNA sequences within this sample yield the same CDR3. V gene TRBV11-2 combines with J gene TRBJ2-5; no firm D call. Germline values: CDR1 SGHAT, CDR2 FQNNGV. Trimming shortened V by 5 bases and J by 5 bases, and 6 bases separated the two germline ends. The CDR3 has 11 amino acids. The CDR3 sequence: CASSLGETQYF. The CDR3 DNA follows: TGTGCCAGCAGCCTAGGGGAGACCCAGTACTTC. Full variable domain (remainder filled in from reference TRBV11-2 and TRBJ2-5): EAGVAQSPRYKIIEKRQSVAFWCNPISGHATLYWYQQILGQGPKLLIQFQNNGVVDDSQLPKDRFSAERLKGVDSTLKIQPAKLEDSAVYLCASSLGETQYFGPGTRLLVL.

This rearrangement joins TRBV13 to TRBJ1-3, with no clear D. Trimming cost V 0 bases and J 0 bases, with 3 bases left between them. There are 14 residues in the CDR3. CDR1 and CDR2 from the germline V gene are PRHDT and FYEKMQ (reference sequence). The CDR3 protein is CASSLGSSGNTIYF. CDR3 in DNA: TGTGCCAGCAGCTTAGGGAGCTCTGGAAACACCATATATTTT.

This clone occurred once. This sample also contains other DNA sequences that code for the same CDR3. The chain employs TRBV5-4 and TRBJ1-1; unclear D gene. From germline, CDR1 is SGHNT and CDR2 YYREEE (reference sequence). CDR3 length: 12 amino acids. Trimming took 2 bases from V and 4 from J, leaving 6 bases between them. The CDR3 DNA sequence: TGTGCCAGCAGCTTTGGCGGCACTGAAGCTTTCTTT. Protein: CASSFGGTEAFF.

J is TRBJ2-7 and V is TRBV6-6; tentative D call: TRBD1 (6 bases). The CDR3 runs to 12 residues. The V and J ends lost 0 bases and 6 bases respectively, with 6 bases between them. CDR1 is MNHNY and CDR2 is SVGAGI in the germline V gene (reference sequence). CDR3 in amino acids: CASSYSGGEQYF. For the CDR3, the DNA is TGTGCCAGCAGTTACTCAGGGGGCGAGCAGTACTTC.

With respect to this clone: At the DNA level, this CDR3 is encoded by other sequences in the same sample as well. The chain employs TRBV20-1 and TRBJ2-5; no clear D gene. In germline, CDR1 is DFQATT, CDR2 SNEGSKA (reference sequence). This CDR3 region has 11 residues. Deletions cut 6 bases from V and 2 bases from J, with 7 bases between. The CDR3 nucleotides read TGCAGTGCCACTCCGCAAGAGACCCAGTACTTC. Encoded protein: CSATPQETQYF.

The chain carries TRBV5-1 and TRBJ2-2; D is unclear. The CDR3 length is 14 residues. Germline CDR1 SGHRS, CDR2 YFSETQ. The ends were cut back, 0 bases at V and 3 bases at J, with 6 bases in the middle. The CDR3 DNA is TGCGCCAGCAGCTTGGGCTTGGACACCGGGGAGCTGTTTTTT. Its protein product is CASSLGLDTGELFF.

V gene TRBV30 combines with J gene TRBJ1-1; D gene unclear. The CDR3 extends over 18 amino acids. CDR1 is GTSNPN, CDR2 SVGIG, per germline (reference sequence). The germline V and J ends were trimmed by 0 bases and 0 bases, with 20 bases remaining between them. The CDR3 spells CAWSVFGTGILMNTEAFF. The CDR3 bases are TGTGCCTGGAGTGTATTTGGTACGGGAATTCTCATGAACACTGAAGCTTTCTTT.

V is TRBV11-3 and J is TRBJ1-3; no clear D. The germline V gene encodes CDR1 SGHNT and CDR2 YENEEA. The CDR3 loop spans 15 amino acids. V lost 3 bases and J 1 base, leaving 10 bases between the germline ends. Here the CDR3 reads CASSFTQVSGNTIYF. In DNA, the CDR3 is TGTGCCAGCAGCTTTACCCAAGTATCTGGAAACACCATATATTTT.

The chain links TRBV18 to TRBJ1-2; unclear D gene. The CDR3 covers 12 residues. V lost 5 bases and J lost 6, with 10 bases in between. The germline V gene has CDR1 KGHSH and CDR2 LQKENI. This CDR3 reads CASSGEIDGYTF. Here the CDR3 DNA reads TGTGCCAGCTCAGGCGAGATTGATGGCTACACCTTC.

V usage is TRBV7-3 and J usage is TRBJ2-3; D gene uncertain. The length of the CDR3 is 13 residues. Germline V gives CDR1 SGHTA, CDR2 FQGTGA. Between the trimmed V and J ends, which lost 2 bases and 3 bases, there was a span of 6 bases. CDR3 coding DNA: TGTGCCAGCAGCTTACGCAAGACAGATACGCAGTATTTT. Its translation: CASSLRKTDTQYF.

The gene calls are TRBV6-6 and TRBJ2-1, with D perhaps TRBD2 (6 bases). The germline V gene encodes CDR1 MNHNY and CDR2 SVGAGI (reference sequence). Trimming cost V 0 bases and J 7 bases, with 10 bases left between them. The CDR3 sequence is 14 residues long. The CDR3 nucleotides are TGTGCCAGCAGTTACTCGGAGGGGAGGAATGAGCAGTTCTTC. This encodes CASSYSEGRNEQFF.

This chain links TRBV13 with TRBJ2-7; D ambiguous. There are 11 residues in the CDR3. V lost 3 bases to trimming and J lost 3 bases, with 3 bases between them. Germline CDR1 PRHDT, CDR2 FYEKMQ (reference sequence). This CDR3 is CASSFLYEQYF. The CDR3 bases are TGTGCCAGCAGCTTTCTCTACGAGCAGTACTTC.

The chain uses TRBV7-9 and TRBJ1-2; TRBD1 is a possible D gene (5 bases). V lost 5 bases and J lost 0, with 16 bases in between. Germline V lookup: CDR1 SEHNR, CDR2 FQNEAQ (reference sequence). The CDR3 covers 16 residues. CDR3 amino acids: CASSQIKDTTNYGYTF. Here the CDR3 DNA reads TGTGCCAGCAGCCAGATAAAGGACACCACTAACTATGGCTACACCTTC.

This clone was counted once. Other DNA sequences from this sample encode an identical CDR3 as well. This chain connects TRBV10-1 to TRBJ1-5; no clear D. CDR3 length: 13 amino acids. In germline, CDR1 is WNHNN, CDR2 SYGVQD (reference sequence). The V end lost 2 bases, the J end lost 2 bases, and 4 bases lay between the germline ends. CDR3: CASSEQGNQPQHF. The DNA of the CDR3 is TGCGCCAGCAGTGAGCAGGGCAATCAGCCCCAGCATTTT.

J is TRBJ2-2 and V is TRBV7-3; D ambiguous. Germline loops: CDR1 SGHTA, CDR2 FQGTGA. V was pared by 4 bases and J by 5 bases, with 11 bases between. This CDR3 has 14 residues. CDR3 sequence: CASSYKVLTGELFF. CDR3 coding DNA: TGTGCCAGCAGCTACAAAGTATTGACCGGGGAGCTGTTTTTT.

The chain employs TRBV19 and TRBJ2-7; TRBD1 or TRBD2 may be the D gene (5 bases each). The CDR3 has 14 amino acids. The V gene's germline CDR1 is LNHDA and CDR2 SQIVND (reference sequence). V lost 1 base, J lost 2 bases, and 9 bases lay in between. CDR3: CASSIGDGTYEQYF. The CDR3, as DNA: TGTGCCAGTAGTATAGGGGACGGGACCTACGAGCAGTACTTC. The full variable domain, with the rest looked up from reference TRBV19 and TRBJ2-7, is DGGITQSPKYLFRKEGQNVTLSCEQNLNHDAMYWYRQDPGQGLRLIYYSQIVNDFQKGDIAEGYSVSREKKESFPLTVTSAQKNPTAFYLCASSIGDGTYEQYFGPGTRLTVT.

The chain carries TRBV4-2 and TRBJ2-7; D is ambiguous. With 1 base removed from V and 2 bases from J, the gap between germline ends came to 3 bases. CDR3 length: 12 residues. Germline V gene sequence: CDR1 LGHNA, CDR2 YNFKEQ. In DNA, the CDR3 is TGTGCCAGCAGCCAAGTAGCCTACGAGCAGTACTTC. It encodes CASSQVAYEQYF.

V usage is TRBV11-3 and J usage is TRBJ2-1; 7 nucleotides agree with TRBD2. CDR1 is SGHNT and CDR2 is YENEEA in the germline V gene. V dropped 5 bases and J dropped 8; count of bases not matched to a gene: 12. The CDR3 length is 15 residues. The CDR3 coding sequence is TGTGCCAGCAGCCCTCCAGGGAGGGAGGGAGATGAGCAGTTCTTC. Protein product: CASSPPGREGDEQFF.

The chain recombines TRBV29-1 with TRBJ2-5; no definite D call. Trimming stripped 7 bases from V and 1 base from J, with 13 bases between. Germline CDR1 and CDR2: SQVTM and ANQGSEA. The CDR3 is 13 residues long. CDR3 bases: TGCAGCGCAGGCCTTCCGCTCCAAGAGACCCAGTACTTC. It is translated as CSAGLPLQETQYF.

The chain is built from TRBV6-1 and TRBJ2-7; 9 nucleotides agree with TRBD2. Trimming at V came to 8 bases and at J to 2 bases, leaving 10 bases not matched to a gene. The CDR3 totals 15 residues. Germline CDR1 reads MNHNS; CDR2 reads SASEGT. CDR3 in DNA: TGTGCCAGCGGTTTATCAGCGGGAGGTCCCTACGAGCAGTACTTC. The encoded protein is CASGLSAGGPYEQYF.

This chain connects TRBV5-1 to TRBJ2-1; tentatively, D is TRBD1 (5 bases). V was cut by 4 bases and J by 2 bases, with 13 bases left in between. The CDR3 runs to 15 residues. The germline CDR1 and CDR2 sequences are SGHRS and YFSETQ. Here the CDR3 DNA reads TGCGCCAGCAGCCCTCGTGGGGCCGCCTACAATGAGCAGTTCTTC. As protein: CASSPRGAAYNEQFF.

The rearrangement links TRBV7-8 to TRBJ2-7; D possibly corresponds to TRBD1 (5 bases). Germline V gives CDR1 SGHVS, CDR2 FQNEAQ. The CDR3 runs to 14 residues. Between the trimmed V and J ends, which lost 1 base and 1 base, there was a span of 8 bases. CDR3: CASSLGRVSYEQYF. The CDR3 coding sequence is TGTGCCAGCAGCTTAGGCAGGGTGTCCTACGAGCAGTACTTC.

V usage is TRBV28 and J usage is TRBJ2-7; 8 bases line up with TRBD1. CDR1 is MDHEN, CDR2 SYDVKM, per germline. The CDR3 contains 14 residues. The V segment lost 6 bases and the J segment 2 bases; nucleotides outside the gene matches: 6. In DNA form, the CDR3 reads TGTGCCAGCAGCCTTACACAGGGGGCCTACGAGCAGTACTTC. It translates to CASSLTQGAYEQYF.

Here the CDR3 DNA reads TGTGCCATCAGTGTTCATGACCGGGACACGAACACCGGGGAGCTGTTTTTT. It encodes CAISVHDRDTNTGELFF. This chain joins TRBV10-3 and TRBJ2-2; possible D gene TRBD1, 6 bases. Germline assignment: CDR1 ENHRY and CDR2 SYGVKD. CDR3 size: 17 residues. V lost 4 bases, J lost 0 bases, and 15 bases lay in between.

In DNA form, the CDR3 reads TGTGCCAGTCGCCGGGGTAGCACAGATACGCAGTATTTT. It translates to CASRRGSTDTQYF. The V call is TRBV6-1, the J call TRBJ2-3; perhaps TRBD2 as D (5 bases). Trimming shortened V by 9 bases and J by 0 bases, and 10 bases separated the two germline ends. This CDR3 spans 13 amino acids. Germline loops: CDR1 MNHNS, CDR2 SASEGT.

The CDR3 here is CAISEIDQPQHF. The CDR3 DNA reads as TGTGCCATCAGTGAGATCGATCAGCCCCAGCATTTT. The chain links TRBV10-3 to TRBJ1-5; D ambiguous. Trimming cost V 2 bases and J 5 bases, with 4 bases left between them. Germline V gene lookup returns CDR1 ENHRY and CDR2 SYGVKD. The CDR3 covers 12 residues.

This chain joins TRBV30 and TRBJ2-1; 13 nucleotides line up with TRBD2. J gave up 4 bases and V 7 bases, and 13 bases lay outside the gene matches. Per germline, CDR1 GTSNPN and CDR2 SVGIG (reference sequence). The CDR3 extends over 17 amino acids. The chain's CDR3 is CASPRPPGLAGYNEQFF. CDR3 DNA sequence: TGTGCCTCTCCTAGACCACCGGGACTAGCGGGGTACAATGAGCAGTTCTTC.

The CDR3 nucleotides read TGTGCCAGCATCGAAGGGGGGGGCACTGAAGCTTTCTTT. It is translated as CASIEGGGTEAFF. The V gene is TRBV28, the J gene TRBJ1-1; the D gene is possibly TRBD1 (6 bases). CDR1 and CDR2 (germline): MDHEN, SYDVKM. The CDR3 covers 13 residues. Trimming pared 7 bases from V and 4 bases from J, leaving 13 bases between.

The chain carries TRBV19 and TRBJ2-3; perhaps TRBD2 as D (6 bases). The CDR3 is made up of 15 amino acids. Germline CDR1 LNHDA, CDR2 SQIVND (reference sequence). Trimming stripped 3 bases from V and 4 bases from J, with 14 bases between. The DNA of the CDR3 is TGTGCCAGTAGTATGGGGGGACGATCACCAGATACGCAGTATTTT. Residues: CASSMGGRSPDTQYF. Combining the CDR3 with reference TRBV19 and TRBJ2-3 gives the whole variable domain DGGITQSPKYLFRKEGQNVTLSCEQNLNHDAMYWYRQDPGQGLRLIYYSQIVNDFQKGDIAEGYSVSREKKESFPLTVTSAQKNPTAFYLCASSMGGRSPDTQYFGPGTRLTVL.

Concerning this clone: Other DNA variants within this sample encode the same CDR3. This chain uses TRBV5-1 with TRBJ2-7; D gene unclear. In germline, CDR1 is SGHRS, CDR2 YFSETQ. Trimming removed 0 bases from V and 4 bases from J, with 5 bases in between. The CDR3 loop spans 12 amino acids. CDR3 in amino acids: CASSLGFYEQYF. In DNA form, the CDR3 reads TGCGCCAGCAGCTTGGGATTTTACGAGCAGTACTTC.

V and J are TRBV28 and TRBJ2-3; 12 nucleotides align to TRBD2. This CDR3 contains 16 residues. The V gene's germline CDR1 is MDHEN and CDR2 SYDVKM. With 5 bases clipped from V and 2 bases from J, the junction kept 5 bases outside the gene matches. In nucleotides, the CDR3 is TGTGCCAGCAGTGACGGACTAGCGGGAAACACAGATACGCAGTATTTT. It codes for CASSDGLAGNTDTQYF.